This T cell receptor (beta chain) derives from a study of identical twins. Study-wide results and caveats: With abundant cord blood beta clonotypes, insertions were fewer; memory repertoires showed no such pattern. It was out-of-frame TCR alpha sharing in monozygotic twins that models underestimated.

Template switching created a universal primer site, and the cDNA included unique molecular identifiers. One entry per CDR3 protein, called by TCRdb with MiXCR from the 5' RACE reads. This table holds 1.5 million to 2 million distinct CDR3 sequences, roughly a third found once. No donor was unhealthy or non-Caucasian. Regarding this clonotype: Antigen: not known.

The CDR3 has 14 residues. The germline CDR1 and CDR2 sequences are MDHEN and SYDVKM. Trimming left V 6 bases short and J 2 bases short, with 14 bases between. The chain carries TRBV28 and TRBJ2-7; D remains ambiguous. This receptor was taken from a newborn girl in good health. Sequencing was carried out using cord blood. The chain's CDR3 is CASRTPAPTYEQYF. CDR3 bases: TGTGCCAGCAGGACCCCCGCACCTACCTACGAGCAGTACTTC.